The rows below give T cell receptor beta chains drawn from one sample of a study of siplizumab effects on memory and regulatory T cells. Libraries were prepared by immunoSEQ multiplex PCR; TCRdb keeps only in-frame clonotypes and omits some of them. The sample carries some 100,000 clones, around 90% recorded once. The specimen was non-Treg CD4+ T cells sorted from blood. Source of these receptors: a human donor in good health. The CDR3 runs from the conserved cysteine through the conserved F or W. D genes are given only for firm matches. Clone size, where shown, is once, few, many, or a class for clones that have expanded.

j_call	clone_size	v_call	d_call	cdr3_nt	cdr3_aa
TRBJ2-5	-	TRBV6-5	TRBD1	TGTGCCAGCAGGACAGGGAAGGAGACCCAGTACTTC	CASRTGKETQYF
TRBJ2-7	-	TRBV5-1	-	TGCGCCAGCAGCTTGGGTGGGATCTACTACGAGCAGTACTTC	CASSLGGIYYEQYF
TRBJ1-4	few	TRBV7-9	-	TGTGCCAGCAGCCTGGACGGATATAATGAAAAACTGTTTTTT	CASSLDGYNEKLFF
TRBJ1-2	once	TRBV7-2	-	TGTGCCAGCAGCTTAATCGGCTATGGCTACACCTTC	CASSLIGYGYTF
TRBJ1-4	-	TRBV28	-	TGTGCCAGCATCCCGGGCGGTGTTGGGAAACTGTTTTTT	CASIPGGVGKLFF
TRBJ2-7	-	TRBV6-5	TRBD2	TGTGCCAGCCGACGGACTAGCGGGAGGCTCGAGCAGTACTTC	CASRRTSGRLEQYF
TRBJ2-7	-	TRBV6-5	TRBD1	TGTGCCAGCAGTACCCGGGACAGGGTAAACGAGCAGTACTTC	CASSTRDRVNEQYF
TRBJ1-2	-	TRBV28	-	TGTGCCAGCACCGGGGCAGGCACAAACTATGGCTACACCTTC	CASTGAGTNYGYTF
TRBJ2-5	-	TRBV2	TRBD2	TGTGCCAGCAGGCCGGGACTAGCGGGAGGGACCCAGTACTTC	CASRPGLAGGTQYF
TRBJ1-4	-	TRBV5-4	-	TGTGCCAGCAGCGACCGTTCGTCGGGGCGAACTAATGAAAAACTGTTTTTT	CASSDRSSGRTNEKLFF
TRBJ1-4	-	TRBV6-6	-	TGTGCCAGCAGTTACTCGAGACAGAGGGGTGAAAAACTGTTTTTT	CASSYSRQRGEKLFF
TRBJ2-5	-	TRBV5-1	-	TGCGCCAGCAGCGTGACCCCGGGACGCCGGGCCAAAGAGACCCAGTACTTC	CASSVTPGRRAKETQYF
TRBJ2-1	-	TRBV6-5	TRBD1	TGTGCCAGCAGTTCTACGGACAGGGTAAATGAGCAGTTCTTC	CASSSTDRVNEQFF
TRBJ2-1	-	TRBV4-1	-	TGCGCCAGCAGCCATGGGGTATGGACCCAGAATGAGCAGTTCTTC	CASSHGVWTQNEQFF
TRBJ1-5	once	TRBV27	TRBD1	TGTGCCAGCAGGACAGGGGTACATCAGCCCCAGCATTTT	CASRTGVHQPQHF
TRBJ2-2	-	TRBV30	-	TGTGCCTGGAGTACGGGGGAACACGGGGAGCTGTTTTTT	CAWSTGEHGELFF
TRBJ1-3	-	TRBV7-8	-	TGTGCCAGCAGCCCGCGGAGGTCCGACTCTGGAAACACCATATATTTT	CASSPRRSDSGNTIYF
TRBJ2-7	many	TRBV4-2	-	TGTGCCAGCAGCCAAGAATTGCAGGGGAGGTACGAGCAGTACTTC	CASSQELQGRYEQYF
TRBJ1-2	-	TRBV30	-	TGTGCCTGGAGTTTAACCGGACAGCAGAGCTACACCTTC	CAWSLTGQQSYTF
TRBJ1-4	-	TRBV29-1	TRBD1	TGCAGCGTTTCTACAGGGGCAAATGAAAAACTGTTTTTT	CSVSTGANEKLFF
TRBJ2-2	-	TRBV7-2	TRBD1	TGTGCCAGCAGCTTAGGTACAGGGGGGAACACCGGGGAGCTGTTTTTT	CASSLGTGGNTGELFF
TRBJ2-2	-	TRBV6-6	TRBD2	TGTGCCAGCACTAGGACTAGCGGGGTCACCGGGGAGCTGTTTTTT	CASTRTSGVTGELFF
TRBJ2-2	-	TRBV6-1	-	TGTGCCAGCAGCTCCGGGACACTTAACACCGGGGAGCTGTTTTTT	CASSSGTLNTGELFF
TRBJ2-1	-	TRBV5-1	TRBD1	TGCGCCAGCAGCCAAGGACAGGGGGCTTACAATGAGCAGTTCTTC	CASSQGQGAYNEQFF
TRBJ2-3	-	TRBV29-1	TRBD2	TGCAGCGTTGTATGGGCAGCGGGAGGCACAGATACGCAGTATTTT	CSVVWAAGGTDTQYF
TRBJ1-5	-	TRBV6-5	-	TGTGCCAGCAGTTACGGCCCTAATCAGCCCCAGCATTTT	CASSYGPNQPQHF
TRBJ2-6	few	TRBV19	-	TGTGCCAGTAGTCCAAGGGAGCTTGGGGCCAACGTCCTGACTTTC	CASSPRELGANVLTF
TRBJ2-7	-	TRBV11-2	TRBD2	TGTGCCAGCAGCTTAGCCCAAGCGGGAGTCCCCCTCGAGCAGTACTTC	CASSLAQAGVPLEQYF
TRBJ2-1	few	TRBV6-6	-	TGTGCCAGCAGTTTGGAGGGCCGGAAGGGCAATGAGCAGTTCTTC	CASSLEGRKGNEQFF
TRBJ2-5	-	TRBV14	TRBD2	TGTGCCAGCAGCCACCTTGCGGGAGGGGCCCAAGAGACCCAGTACTTC	CASSHLAGGAQETQYF
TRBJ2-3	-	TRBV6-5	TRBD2	TGTGCCAGCAGACTTACTAGCGGGGTCGGGGGGGAGCAGTATTTT	CASRLTSGVGGEQYF
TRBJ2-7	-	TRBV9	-	TGTGCCAGCAGCGTGGATCTCAGCGGGCCTAGTTACGAGCAGTACTTC	CASSVDLSGPSYEQYF
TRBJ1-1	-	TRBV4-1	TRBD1	TGCGCCAGCAGCCAAGGGTTACAGGGGATTGAAGCTTTCTTT	CASSQGLQGIEAFF
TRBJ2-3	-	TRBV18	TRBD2	TGTGCCAGCTCAACCCTCGGGCTAGCGGTCACAGATACGCAGTATTTT	CASSTLGLAVTDTQYF
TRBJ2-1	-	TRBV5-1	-	TGCGCCAGCAGCTTGGCCGTTTGGGCTGATGAGCAGTTCTTC	CASSLAVWADEQFF
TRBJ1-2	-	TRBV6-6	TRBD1	TGTGCCAGCAGTTACTCGAGGGACAGTAACTATGGCTACACCTTC	CASSYSRDSNYGYTF
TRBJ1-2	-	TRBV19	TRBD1	TGTGCCAGTAGTGTCGACAGGGGGGCAAGCTATGGCTACACCTTC	CASSVDRGASYGYTF
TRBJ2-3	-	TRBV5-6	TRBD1	TGTGCCAGCAGCTTGTTGGACAGGGGCACAGATACGCAGTATTTT	CASSLLDRGTDTQYF
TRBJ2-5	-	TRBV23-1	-	TGCGCCAGCAGTCATGGAGAGACCCAGTACTTC	CASSHGETQYF
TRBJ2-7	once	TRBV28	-	TGTGCCAGCACCAGAACAGGGAGCTCCTACGAGCAGTACTTC	CASTRTGSSYEQYF
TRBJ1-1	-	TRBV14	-	TGTGCCCCCCCGGGGGGGGGAGGTGACACTGAAGCTTTCTTT	CAPPGGGGDTEAFF
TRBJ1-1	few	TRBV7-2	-	TGTGCCAGCAGCTTAGGAGGGTTTGCCACTGAAGCTTTCTTT	CASSLGGFATEAFF
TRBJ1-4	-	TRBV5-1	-	TGCGCCAGCAGCAAGGCCGAGTCTAATGAAAAACTGTTTTTT	CASSKAESNEKLFF
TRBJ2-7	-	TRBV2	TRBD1	TGTGCCAGCAGAACAGGGGGCCGGCAGTACTTC	CASRTGGRQYF
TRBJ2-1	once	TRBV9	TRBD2	TGTGCCAGCAGCCCCAGGGTAGCGGGAGGAGGGTACAATGAGCAGTTCTTC	CASSPRVAGGGYNEQFF
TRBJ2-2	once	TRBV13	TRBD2	TGTGCCAGCAGCTTAGTTCTAGCGGGAGTTGCGGGGGAGCTGTTTTTT	CASSLVLAGVAGELFF
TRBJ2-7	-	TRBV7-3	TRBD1	TGTGCCAGCAGCTTACAGGGGGCGCCCCGAGACGAGCAGTACTTC	CASSLQGAPRDEQYF
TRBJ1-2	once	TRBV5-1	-	TGCGCCAGCAGCCAAGGACGGATAACGGACTATGGCTACACCTTC	CASSQGRITDYGYTF
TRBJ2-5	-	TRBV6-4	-	TGTGCCAGCAGTGACGGTGGCGGCGAGACCCAGTACTTC	CASSDGGGETQYF
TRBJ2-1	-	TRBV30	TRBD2	TGTGCCTGGAGTAGGACTCGGACTAGCGGGAGCTACAATGAGCAGTTCTTC	CAWSRTRTSGSYNEQFF
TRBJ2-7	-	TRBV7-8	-	TGTGCCAGCAGCTCGCAGGGGTTCTACGAGCAGTACTTC	CASSSQGFYEQYF
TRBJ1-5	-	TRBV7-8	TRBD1	TGTGCCAGCAGCTTAGGGACAGGCGCAAGCCCCCAGCATTTT	CASSLGTGASPQHF
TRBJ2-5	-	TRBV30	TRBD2	TGTGCCTGGAGTGAGAATAGCGGGACCCAAGAGACCCAGTACTTC	CAWSENSGTQETQYF
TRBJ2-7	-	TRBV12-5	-	TGTGCTAGTGGTTTGGTAGTAGCGCAACCGGCGAGGGAGCAGTACTTC	CASGLVVAQPAREQYF
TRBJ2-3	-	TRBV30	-	TGTGCCTGGAGTGTACTCTCAGATACGCAGTATTTT	CAWSVLSDTQYF
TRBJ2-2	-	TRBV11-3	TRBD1	TGTGCCAGCAGCACCCGACAGGGGCCGGGCACCGGGGAGCTGTTTTTT	CASSTRQGPGTGELFF
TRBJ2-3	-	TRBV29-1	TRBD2	TGCAGCACACGTTCCGGGACTAGCGGGAGGGCCGGAGATACGCAGTATTTT	CSTRSGTSGRAGDTQYF